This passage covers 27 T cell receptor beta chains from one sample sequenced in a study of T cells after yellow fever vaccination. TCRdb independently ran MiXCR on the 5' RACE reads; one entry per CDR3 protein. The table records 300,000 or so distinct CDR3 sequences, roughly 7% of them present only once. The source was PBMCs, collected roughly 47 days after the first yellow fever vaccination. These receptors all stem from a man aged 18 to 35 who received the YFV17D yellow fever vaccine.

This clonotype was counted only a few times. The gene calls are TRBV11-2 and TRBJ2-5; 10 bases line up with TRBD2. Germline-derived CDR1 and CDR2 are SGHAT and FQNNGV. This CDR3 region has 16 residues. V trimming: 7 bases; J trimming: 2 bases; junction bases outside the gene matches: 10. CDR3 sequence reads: CASTTGLAYRQETQYF. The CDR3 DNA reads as TGTGCCAGCACTACGGGACTAGCGTATAGACAAGAGACCCAGTACTTC.

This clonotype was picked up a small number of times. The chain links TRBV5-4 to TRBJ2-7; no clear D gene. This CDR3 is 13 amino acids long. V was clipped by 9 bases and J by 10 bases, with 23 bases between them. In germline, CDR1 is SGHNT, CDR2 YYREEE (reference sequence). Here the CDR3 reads CATSRPQVSEQYV. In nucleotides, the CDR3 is TGTGCCACTTCTCGACCCCAAGTATCGGAACAGTACGTC.

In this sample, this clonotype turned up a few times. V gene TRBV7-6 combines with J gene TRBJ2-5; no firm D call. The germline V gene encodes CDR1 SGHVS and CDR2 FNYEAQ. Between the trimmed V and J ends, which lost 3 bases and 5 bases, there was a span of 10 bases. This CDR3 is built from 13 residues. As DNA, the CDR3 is TGTGCCAGCAGCTTCCTTGGGCTGGAGACCCAGTACTTC. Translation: CASSFLGLETQYF.

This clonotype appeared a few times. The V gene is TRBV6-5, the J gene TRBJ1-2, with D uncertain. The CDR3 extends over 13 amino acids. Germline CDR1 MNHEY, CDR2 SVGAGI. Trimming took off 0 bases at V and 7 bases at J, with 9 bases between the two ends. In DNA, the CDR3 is TGTGCCAGCAGTTACTCGACGGGTTTTGGCTACACCTTC. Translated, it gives CASSYSTGFGYTF.

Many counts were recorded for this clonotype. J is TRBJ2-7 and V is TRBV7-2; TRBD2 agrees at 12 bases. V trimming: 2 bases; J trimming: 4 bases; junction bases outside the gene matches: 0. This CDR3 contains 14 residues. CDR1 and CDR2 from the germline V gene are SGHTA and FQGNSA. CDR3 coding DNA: TGTGCCAGCAGCTTACTAGCGGGGGGGTACGAGCAGTACTTC. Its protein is CASSLLAGGYEQYF.

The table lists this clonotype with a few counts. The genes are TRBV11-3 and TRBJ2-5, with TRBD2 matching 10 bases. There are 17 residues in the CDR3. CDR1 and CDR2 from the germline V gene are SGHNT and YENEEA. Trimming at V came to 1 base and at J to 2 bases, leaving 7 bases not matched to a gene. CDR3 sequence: CASSLGGSSGGQETQYF. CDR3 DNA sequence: TGTGCCAGCAGCTTAGGAGGGTCTAGCGGGGGTCAAGAGACCCAGTACTTC.

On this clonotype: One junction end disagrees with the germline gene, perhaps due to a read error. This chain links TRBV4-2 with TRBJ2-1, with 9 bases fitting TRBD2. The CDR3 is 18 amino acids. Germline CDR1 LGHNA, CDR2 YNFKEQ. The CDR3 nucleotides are TGTACCAGCAGTCGGCAACCCGTCGGCGGGGGGGCCTTGGATGAGCAGTTCTTC. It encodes CTSSRQPVGGGALDEQFF.

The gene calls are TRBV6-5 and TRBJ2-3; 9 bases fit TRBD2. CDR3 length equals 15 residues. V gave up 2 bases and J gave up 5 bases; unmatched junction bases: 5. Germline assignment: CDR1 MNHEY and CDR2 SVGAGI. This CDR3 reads CASSYRSGGGDTQYF. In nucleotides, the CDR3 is TGTGCCAGCAGTTACCGTAGCGGGGGTGGAGATACGCAGTATTTT.

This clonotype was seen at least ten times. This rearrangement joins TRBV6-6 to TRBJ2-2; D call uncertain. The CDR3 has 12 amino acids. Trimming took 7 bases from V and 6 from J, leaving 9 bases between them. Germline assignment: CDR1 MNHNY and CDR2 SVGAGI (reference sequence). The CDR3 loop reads CASNKGSGELFF. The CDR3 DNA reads TGTGCCAGCAATAAAGGATCCGGGGAGCTGTTTTTT.

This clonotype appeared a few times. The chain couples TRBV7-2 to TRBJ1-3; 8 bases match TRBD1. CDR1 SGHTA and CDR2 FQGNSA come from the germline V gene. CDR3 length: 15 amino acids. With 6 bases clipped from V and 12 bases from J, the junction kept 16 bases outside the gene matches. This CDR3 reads CASSQPDRATTNIYF. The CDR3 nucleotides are TGTGCCAGCAGTCAACCGGACAGGGCTACAACCAACATATATTTT.

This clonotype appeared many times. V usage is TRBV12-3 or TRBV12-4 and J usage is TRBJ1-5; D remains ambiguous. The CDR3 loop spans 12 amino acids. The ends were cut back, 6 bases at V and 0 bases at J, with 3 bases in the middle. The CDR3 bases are TGTGCCAGCAGGAGTAGCAATCAGCCCCAGCATTTT. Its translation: CASRSSNQPQHF.

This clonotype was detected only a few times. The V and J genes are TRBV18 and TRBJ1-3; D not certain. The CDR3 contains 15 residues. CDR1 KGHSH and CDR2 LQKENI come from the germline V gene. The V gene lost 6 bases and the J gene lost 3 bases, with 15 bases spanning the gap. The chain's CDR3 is CASSPDGPGGNTIYF. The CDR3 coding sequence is TGTGCCAGCTCCCCGGACGGACCGGGTGGAAACACCATATATTTT. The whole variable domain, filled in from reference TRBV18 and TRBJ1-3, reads NAGVMQNPRHLVRRRGQEARLRCSPMKGHSHVYWYRQLPEEGLKFMVYLQKENIIDESGMPKERFSAEFPKEGPSILRIQQVVRGDSAAYFCASSPDGPGGNTIYFGEGSWLTVV.

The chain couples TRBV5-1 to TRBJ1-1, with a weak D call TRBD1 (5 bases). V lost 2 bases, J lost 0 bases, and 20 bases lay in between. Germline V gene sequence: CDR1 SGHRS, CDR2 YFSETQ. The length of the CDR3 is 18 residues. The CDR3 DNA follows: TGCGCCAGCAGCTTTGCCGGCCGGGACGGCGTCTTGAACACTGAAGCTTTCTTT. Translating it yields CASSFAGRDGVLNTEAFF.

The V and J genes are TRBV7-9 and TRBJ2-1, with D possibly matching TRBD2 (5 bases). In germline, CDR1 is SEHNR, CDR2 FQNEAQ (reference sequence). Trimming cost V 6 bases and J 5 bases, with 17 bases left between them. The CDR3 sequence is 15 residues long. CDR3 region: CASSSGRGIDNEQFF. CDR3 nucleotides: TGTGCCAGCAGTTCCGGACGGGGAATAGACAATGAGCAGTTCTTC.

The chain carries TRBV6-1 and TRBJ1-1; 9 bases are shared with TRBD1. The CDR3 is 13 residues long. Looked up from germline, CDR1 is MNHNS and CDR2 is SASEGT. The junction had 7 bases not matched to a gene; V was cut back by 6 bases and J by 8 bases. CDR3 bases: TGTGCCAGCAGCCGGACAGGGGCGGTAGAAGCTTTCTTT. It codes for CASSRTGAVEAFF.

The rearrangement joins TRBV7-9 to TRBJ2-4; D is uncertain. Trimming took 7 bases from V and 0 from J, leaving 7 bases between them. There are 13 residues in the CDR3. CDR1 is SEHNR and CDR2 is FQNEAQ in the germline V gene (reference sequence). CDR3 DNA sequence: TGTGCCAGCACCCCCGTAGCCAAAAACATTCAGTACTTC. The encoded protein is CASTPVAKNIQYF.

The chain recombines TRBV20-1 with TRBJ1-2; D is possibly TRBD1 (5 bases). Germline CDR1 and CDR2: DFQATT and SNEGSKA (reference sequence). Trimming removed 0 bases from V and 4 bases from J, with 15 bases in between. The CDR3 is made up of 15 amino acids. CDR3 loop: CSARDHLGGSYGYTF. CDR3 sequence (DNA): TGCAGTGCTAGAGATCACCTGGGGGGATCCTATGGCTACACCTTC.

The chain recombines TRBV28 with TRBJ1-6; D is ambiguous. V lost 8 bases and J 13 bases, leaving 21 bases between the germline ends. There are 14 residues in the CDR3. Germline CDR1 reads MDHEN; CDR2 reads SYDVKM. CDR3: CASAHGILCWPLHF. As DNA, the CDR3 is TGTGCCAGCGCCCACGGGATCCTCTGCTGGCCCCTCCACTTT.

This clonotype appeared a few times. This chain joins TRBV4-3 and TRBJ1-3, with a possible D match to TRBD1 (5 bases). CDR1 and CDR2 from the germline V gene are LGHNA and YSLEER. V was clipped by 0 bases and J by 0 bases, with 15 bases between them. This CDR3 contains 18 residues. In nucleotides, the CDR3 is TGCGCCAGCAGCCAAGATGGGGCGGGACTTCGCTCTGGAAACACCATATATTTT. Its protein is CASSQDGAGLRSGNTIYF.

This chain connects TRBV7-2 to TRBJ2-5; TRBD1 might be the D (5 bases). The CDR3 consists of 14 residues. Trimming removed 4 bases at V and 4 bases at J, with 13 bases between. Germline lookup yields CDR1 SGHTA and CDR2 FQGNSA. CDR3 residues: CASSSIQGSETQYF. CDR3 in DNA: TGTGCCAGCAGCTCGATTCAGGGATCAGAGACCCAGTACTTC. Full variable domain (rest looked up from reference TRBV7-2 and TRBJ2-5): GAGVSQSPSNKVTEKGKDVELRCDPISGHTALYWYRQSLGQGLEFLIYFQGNSAPDKSGLPSDRFSAERTGGSVSTLTIQRTQQEDSAVYLCASSSIQGSETQYFGPGTRLLVL.

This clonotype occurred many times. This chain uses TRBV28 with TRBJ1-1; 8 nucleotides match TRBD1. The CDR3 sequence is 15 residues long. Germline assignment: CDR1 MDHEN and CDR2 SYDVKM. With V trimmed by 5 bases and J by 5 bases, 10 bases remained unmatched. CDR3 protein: CASSKPGGWGTEAFF. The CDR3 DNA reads TGTGCCAGCAGTAAACCAGGGGGCTGGGGGACTGAAGCTTTCTTT.

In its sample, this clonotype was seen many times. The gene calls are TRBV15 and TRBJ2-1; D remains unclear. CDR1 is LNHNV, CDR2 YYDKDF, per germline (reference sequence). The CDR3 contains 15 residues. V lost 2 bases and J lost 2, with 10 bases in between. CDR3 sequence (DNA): TGTGCCACCAGCAGACCGACGGACGCCTACAATGAGCAGTTCTTC. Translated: CATSRPTDAYNEQFF.

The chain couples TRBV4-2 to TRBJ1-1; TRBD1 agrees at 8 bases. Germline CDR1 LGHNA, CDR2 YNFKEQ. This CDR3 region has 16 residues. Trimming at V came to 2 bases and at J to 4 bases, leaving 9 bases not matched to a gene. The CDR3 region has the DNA TGTGCCAGCAGCCAAAGCTCGACAGGGGTAAGCACTGAAGCTTTCTTT. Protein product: CASSQSSTGVSTEAFF.

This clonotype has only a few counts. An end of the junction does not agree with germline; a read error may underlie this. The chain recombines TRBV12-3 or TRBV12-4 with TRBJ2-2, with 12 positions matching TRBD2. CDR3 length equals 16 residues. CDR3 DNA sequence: TGCGCGGGTGCTAGCGGGGGGGCCGGGAGGACCGGGGAGCTGTTTTTT. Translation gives CAGASGGAGRTGELFF.

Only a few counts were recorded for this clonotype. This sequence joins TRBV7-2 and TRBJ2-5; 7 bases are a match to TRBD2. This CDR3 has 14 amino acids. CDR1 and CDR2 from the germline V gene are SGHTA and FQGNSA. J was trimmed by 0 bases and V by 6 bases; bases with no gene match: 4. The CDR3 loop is CASRTRGDQETQYF. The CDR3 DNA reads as TGTGCCAGCAGAACCCGGGGGGACCAAGAGACCCAGTACTTC.

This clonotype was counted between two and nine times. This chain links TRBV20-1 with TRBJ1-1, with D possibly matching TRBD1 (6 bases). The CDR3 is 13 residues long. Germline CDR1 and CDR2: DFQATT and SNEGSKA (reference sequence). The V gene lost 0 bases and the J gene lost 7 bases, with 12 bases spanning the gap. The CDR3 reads CSARDVRGGEAFF. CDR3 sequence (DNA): TGCAGTGCTAGAGATGTCAGGGGAGGTGAAGCTTTCTTT.

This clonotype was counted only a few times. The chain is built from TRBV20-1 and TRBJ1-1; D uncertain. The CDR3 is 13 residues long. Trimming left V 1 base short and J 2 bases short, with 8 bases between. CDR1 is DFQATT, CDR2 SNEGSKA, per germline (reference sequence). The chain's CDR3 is CSARGTFNTEAFF. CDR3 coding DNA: TGCAGTGCTAGAGGTACTTTTAACACTGAAGCTTTCTTT.